This T cell receptor beta chain stems from a study of blood T cell repertoires in COVID-19. This CDR3 contains 14 residues. Trimming pared 5 bases from V and 5 bases from J, leaving 13 bases between. From germline, CDR1 is SGHTA and CDR2 FQGNSA. Clones were read by immunoSEQ multiplex PCR, and TCRdb kept only the in-frame ones, dropping some. This repertoire shows over 40,000 clones, roughly nine tenths found once; its top ten account for 6.4%. The V gene is TRBV7-2, the J gene TRBJ1-5; D not resolved. The TCR originated in a man between 65 and 85 years old with active COVID-19. Sequencing input: peripheral blood. The CDR3 is CASSQYGDHQPQHF. The DNA for the CDR3 is TGTGCCAGCAGCCAATACGGGGATCATCAGCCCCAGCATTTT.